Listed here are 4 T cell receptor beta chains from one sample, sequenced in a study of vaccination and CD4 T cells after COVID-19. Treatment in this sample: approximately nine-day PBMC culture with coronavirus spike peptide pools or control peptides (ViraFEST assay). The Oncomine TCR Beta short-read assay sequenced DNA from cultured CD4+ T cells. One entry per CDR3 protein, called by TCRdb with MiXCR from the PCR reads. The data contain 13,000 or so distinct CDR3 sequences, approximately 60% of them singletons. These TCRs' antigens remain unknown. Sample: CD4+ T cells from blood, cultured in vitro. The receptors come from a human donor who had recovered from COVID-19.

This chain connects TRBV12-3 or TRBV12-4 to TRBJ1-2, with TRBD1 matching 11 bases. The V gene end was trimmed by 6 bases and the J gene end by 8 bases; junction bases not matched to a gene: 8. This CDR3 has 14 residues. This CDR3 is CASSRTGGAGGYTF. The CDR3 DNA follows: TGTGCCAGCAGCCGGACAGGGGGCGCGGGGGGCTACACCTTC.

The V call is TRBV7-8, the J call TRBJ1-1; TRBD1 matches at 10 bases. CDR1 is SGHVS, CDR2 FQNEAQ, per germline. V was pared by 5 bases and J by 1 base, with 7 bases of the junction left unmatched. The CDR3 runs 16 residues. The CDR3 is CASSLRDRGSNTEAFF. As DNA, the CDR3 is TGTGCCAGCAGCCTCCGGGACAGGGGATCGAACACTGAAGCTTTCTTT.

V usage is TRBV11-3 and J usage is TRBJ2-7; D call uncertain. Per the germline V gene, CDR1 is SGHNT and CDR2 is YENEEA. Trimming removed 1 base at V and 1 base at J, with 14 bases between. This CDR3 is built from 16 residues. This CDR3 is CASSLGRLQPSYEQYF. In DNA, the CDR3 is TGTGCCAGCAGCTTAGGGCGGCTTCAACCGTCCTACGAGCAGTACTTC.

This chain joins TRBV12-3 or TRBV12-4 and TRBJ1-1; 10 bases are shared with TRBD1. The CDR3 covers 15 residues. The ends lost 3 bases at V and 1 base at J; junction bases unmatched: 2. Here the CDR3 DNA reads TGTGCCAGCAGTTTGACAGGGGGCCCGAACACTGAAGCTTTCTTT. It codes for CASSLTGGPNTEAFF.